This passage covers 28 T cell receptor beta chains from one sample sequenced in a study of control samples from healthy donors and cancer patients. The data were produced by immunoSEQ multiplex PCR, yet TCRdb's version contains in-frame clones alone and is incomplete. The sample shows about 130,000 clones, around 90% of them seen only once. The sample was blood. The receptors originated from a man between 18 and 29 years old in good health.

The chain recombines TRBV25-1 with TRBJ1-1, with TRBD1 as a possible D gene (5 bases). CDR1 is MGHDK, CDR2 SYGVNS, per germline. Trimming cost V 4 bases and J 1 base, with 10 bases left between them. CDR3 length equals 14 residues. The CDR3: CASSGLGGNTEAFF. The CDR3 DNA follows: TGTGCCAGCAGTGGCTTGGGGGGGAACACTGAAGCTTTCTTT.

The sample holds one count of this clone. The chain employs TRBV6-5 and TRBJ1-2, with D possibly matching TRBD1 (5 bases). The CDR3 totals 16 residues. Germline V gene lookup returns CDR1 MNHEY and CDR2 SVGAGI. V shed 0 bases and J shed 1 base, with 12 bases lying between them. The CDR3 DNA reads as TGTGCCAGCAGTTACTCTCCACAGGAATTTAACTATGGCTACACCTTC. This codes for CASSYSPQEFNYGYTF.

This clone was detected only once. This rearrangement joins TRBV7-2 to TRBJ2-5, with a weak D call TRBD2 (5 bases). Trimming cost V 1 base and J 7 bases, with 19 bases left between them. In germline, CDR1 is SGHTA, CDR2 FQGNSA. This CDR3 has 16 amino acids. CDR3 loop: CASSLDPGMQRGTQYF. The CDR3, as DNA: TGTGCCAGCAGCTTAGATCCGGGGATGCAGCGCGGGACCCAGTACTTC.

The J gene is TRBJ2-5, the V gene TRBV27, with TRBD2 identical over 8 bases. V dropped 8 bases and J dropped 1; count of bases not matched to a gene: 12. The germline CDR1 and CDR2 sequences are MNHEY and SMNVEV (reference sequence). The CDR3 contains 16 residues. CDR3 residues: CASQRDYTSGQETQYF. CDR3 coding DNA: TGTGCCAGCCAGAGAGATTATACTAGCGGCCAAGAGACCCAGTACTTC.

This clone was recorded only once. Other nucleotide sequences from this sample produce the same CDR3. The rearrangement uses TRBV5-1 and TRBJ2-7, with 10 bases fitting TRBD1. The V gene's germline CDR1 is SGHRS and CDR2 YFSETQ. V gave up 0 bases and J gave up 6 bases; unmatched junction bases: 12. This CDR3 has 17 residues. CDR3 nucleotide sequence: TGCGCCAGCAGCTTGGGGGTCGGGGGGGACAGGGGCCCCGAGCAGTACGTC. Translation gives CASSLGVGGDRGPEQYV.

The chain recombines TRBV5-5 with TRBJ2-1, with a possible D match to TRBD2 (6 bases). This CDR3 is 16 amino acids long. V shed 0 bases and J shed 8 bases, with 18 bases lying between them. The V gene's germline CDR1 is SGHKS and CDR2 YYEKEE (reference sequence). The CDR3 coding sequence is TGTGCCAGCAGCTTGGTGGACTGGGGACTTGTGGATGAGCAGTTCTTC. It specifies CASSLVDWGLVDEQFF.

The chain has TRBV29-1 and TRBJ2-5; 8 bases line up with TRBD2. V lost 5 bases to trimming and J lost 2 bases; unmatched junction nucleotides: 4. The germline V gene encodes CDR1 SQVTM and CDR2 ANQGSEA. CDR3 length: 13 residues. CDR3 amino acids: CSVSSGGQETQYF. Here the CDR3 DNA reads TGCAGCGTTTCATCGGGAGGGCAAGAGACCCAGTACTTC.

The chain recombines TRBV6-6 with TRBJ2-5; perhaps TRBD2 as D (5 bases). With 2 bases removed from V and 7 bases from J, the gap between germline ends came to 14 bases. The V gene's germline CDR1 is MNHNY and CDR2 SVGAGI (reference sequence). The CDR3 runs 14 residues. Written as DNA, the CDR3 is TGTGCCAGCAGTTACGAGGCTAGCTTGGGGACCCAGTACTTC. This sequence encodes CASSYEASLGTQYF.

This clone was seen only once. J is TRBJ1-3 and V is TRBV2, with TRBD1 matching over 9 bases. V gave up 4 bases and J gave up 0 bases; unmatched junction bases: 4. The CDR3 loop spans 16 amino acids. Looked up from germline, CDR1 is SNHLY and CDR2 is FYNNEI. CDR3 sequence: CASSVRTGVSGNTIYF. In nucleotides, the CDR3 is TGTGCCAGCAGTGTGAGGACAGGGGTCTCTGGAAACACCATATATTTT.

The V call is TRBV7-9, the J call TRBJ2-5, with TRBD2 identical over 7 bases. This CDR3 has 13 amino acids. From germline, CDR1 is SEHNR and CDR2 FQNEAQ (reference sequence). V shed 3 bases and J 4 bases; nucleotides not matched to a gene: 2. CDR3 residues: CASSFGGGETQYF. DNA of the CDR3: TGTGCCAGCAGCTTTGGCGGGGGAGAGACCCAGTACTTC.

The sample holds one count of this clone. The V and J genes are TRBV6-6 and TRBJ2-3; the D gene is possibly TRBD2 (5 bases). Germline V gives CDR1 MNHNY, CDR2 SVGAGI (reference sequence). The CDR3 is 16 amino acids. V lost 6 bases and J 1 base, leaving 17 bases between the germline ends. CDR3 region: CASSLSSSGGTDTQYF. The CDR3 DNA sequence: TGTGCCAGCAGCCTAAGTAGCTCCGGGGGCACAGATACGCAGTATTTT.

The V gene is TRBV19, the J gene TRBJ2-1; 12 nucleotides match TRBD2. This CDR3 region has 16 residues. Germline V gene sequence: CDR1 LNHDA, CDR2 SQIVND (reference sequence). J was trimmed by 4 bases and V by 2 bases; bases with no gene match: 3. The CDR3 nucleotides are TGTGCCAGTAGTATACTAGCGGGGGGGCAGTACAATGAGCAGTTCTTC. Protein product: CASSILAGGQYNEQFF.

The chain has TRBV4-2 and TRBJ2-5; TRBD2 is a possible D gene (6 bases). The CDR3 covers 15 residues. In germline, CDR1 is LGHNA, CDR2 YNFKEQ. V lost 0 bases and J 0 bases, leaving 8 bases between the germline ends. DNA for the CDR3: TGTGCCAGCAGCCAAGAGAGGAGGGACCAAGAGACCCAGTACTTC. Protein sequence: CASSQERRDQETQYF.

DNA of the CDR3: TGCGCCAGCAGCTTGAATGTAGGAACTAATGAAAAACTGTTTTTT. Its protein product is CASSLNVGTNEKLFF. The genes are TRBV5-1 and TRBJ1-4; D uncertain. Between the trimmed V and J ends, which lost 1 base and 1 base, there was a span of 8 bases. The CDR3 spans 15 residues. CDR1 is SGHRS, CDR2 YFSETQ, per germline.

The rearrangement links TRBV24-1 to TRBJ2-1; D call uncertain. The V end lost 8 bases, the J end lost 7 bases, and 8 bases lay between the germline ends. The CDR3 sequence is 11 residues long. CDR1 KGHDR and CDR2 SFDVKD come from the germline V gene. This chain's CDR3 is CATMLGNEQFF. CDR3 bases: TGTGCCACCATGCTTGGGAATGAGCAGTTCTTC.

The V call is TRBV2, the J call TRBJ2-5, with TRBD2 as a possible D gene (5 bases). The CDR3 has 15 amino acids. Trimming pared 4 bases from V and 4 bases from J, leaving 16 bases between. CDR1 SNHLY and CDR2 FYNNEI come from the germline V gene. The CDR3 bases are TGTGCCAGCAGTGTCGGTCCGGGGATAGGAGAGACCCAGTACTTC. Amino acids: CASSVGPGIGETQYF.

The chain combines TRBV19 with TRBJ1-6; 7 bases match TRBD1. Trimming cost V 3 bases and J 10 bases; bases outside gene matches: 9. In germline, CDR1 is LNHDA, CDR2 SQIVND (reference sequence). CDR3 size: 15 residues. CDR3 residues: CASSISPGGRSPLHF. As DNA, the CDR3 is TGTGCCAGTAGTATTAGTCCAGGGGGGCGATCACCCCTCCACTTT.

The rearrangement uses TRBV24-1 and TRBJ2-2, with D possibly matching TRBD2 (5 bases). Looked up from germline, CDR1 is KGHDR and CDR2 is SFDVKD. The germline V and J ends were trimmed by 4 bases and 4 bases, with 9 bases remaining between them. This CDR3 spans 14 amino acids. CDR3: CATSEADSTGELFF. CDR3 nucleotides: TGTGCCACCAGTGAAGCGGACTCCACCGGGGAGCTGTTTTTT.

The J gene is TRBJ2-7, the V gene TRBV18; tentative D call: TRBD1 (6 bases). The V end was cut by 6 bases, the J end by 6 bases, with 18 bases between. CDR1 is KGHSH, CDR2 LQKENI, per germline. The CDR3 length is 14 residues. The CDR3 DNA reads as TGTGCCAGCTCCCGTGGCAGGGGTTTCGGCGAGCAGTACGTC. This codes for CASSRGRGFGEQYV.

The J gene is TRBJ2-3, the V gene TRBV9; 9 nucleotides line up with TRBD2. The CDR3 has 16 residues. Germline CDR1 and CDR2: SGDLS and YYNGEE. The ends lost 4 bases at V and 1 base at J; junction bases unmatched: 7. CDR3 in DNA: TGTGCCAGCAGCAGAGGCGGGGGGGCGGGCACAGATACGCAGTATTTT. Translating it yields CASSRGGGAGTDTQYF.

The chain links TRBV3-1 (or the pseudogene TRBV3-2) to TRBJ1-2; D is undetermined. Trimming stripped 0 bases from V and 5 bases from J, with 7 bases between. The CDR3 spans 13 residues. Germline CDR1 is LGHDT and CDR2 is YNNKEL (reference sequence). The CDR3 bases are TGTGCCAGCAGCCAAGAAAGGGTTTATGGCTACACCTTC. Amino acids: CASSQERVYGYTF.

The genes are TRBV6-5 and TRBJ2-2; TRBD1 matches at 9 bases. The germline V gene encodes CDR1 MNHEY and CDR2 SVGAGI. CDR3 length: 15 residues. The trim removed 4 bases at V and 7 bases at J, leaving 7 bases unmatched. The CDR3 reads CASSLRDRVYGELFF. For the CDR3, the DNA is TGTGCCAGCAGTTTGAGGGACAGGGTTTACGGGGAGCTGTTTTTT.

The chain uses TRBV6-5 and TRBJ2-6; D ambiguous. Trimming took off 4 bases at V and 0 bases at J, with 7 bases between the two ends. Per germline, CDR1 MNHEY and CDR2 SVGAGI. The CDR3 loop spans 15 amino acids. CDR3 bases: TGTGCCAGCAGTTTCCTGAACTCTGGGGCCAACGTCCTGACTTTC. It is translated as CASSFLNSGANVLTF.

This clone occurred once. The rearrangement uses TRBV12-3 or TRBV12-4 and TRBJ2-5; D possibly uses TRBD1 or TRBD2 (5 bases each). CDR3 size: 13 residues. The germline V and J ends were trimmed by 6 bases and 4 bases, with 12 bases remaining between them. This CDR3 is CASSRDLGETQYF. As DNA, the CDR3 is TGTGCCAGCAGCCGGGACCTGGGAGAGACCCAGTACTTC.

This chain uses TRBV19 with TRBJ2-3; 9 nucleotides match TRBD2. From germline, CDR1 is LNHDA and CDR2 SQIVND (reference sequence). CDR3 length: 21 residues. V was pared by 2 bases and J by 0 bases, with 18 bases of the junction left unmatched. The CDR3 sequence is CASSIPPWVAGARGSTDTQYF. CDR3 DNA: TGTGCCAGTAGTATACCCCCGTGGGTAGCGGGAGCACGGGGTAGCACAGATACGCAGTATTTT. Based on the CDR3 plus reference TRBV19 and TRBJ2-3, the full variable domain is DGGITQSPKYLFRKEGQNVTLSCEQNLNHDAMYWYRQDPGQGLRLIYYSQIVNDFQKGDIAEGYSVSREKKESFPLTVTSAQKNPTAFYLCASSIPPWVAGARGSTDTQYFGPGTRLTVL.

Notes on this clone: This sample also contains other DNA sequences that code for the same CDR3. The chain uses TRBV7-9 and TRBJ2-2, with no clear D. V dropped 2 bases and J dropped 4 bases, with 5 bases sitting between them. From germline, CDR1 is SEHNR and CDR2 FQNEAQ (reference sequence). There are 13 residues in the CDR3. CDR3: CASSLILTGELFF. The CDR3, as DNA: TGTGCCAGCAGCTTAATTCTCACCGGGGAGCTGTTTTTT.

CDR3 region: CASSYPWGRDANEQFF. The CDR3 coding sequence is TGTGCCAGCAGCTATCCTTGGGGACGGGATGCCAATGAGCAGTTCTTC. The chain recombines TRBV7-8 with TRBJ2-1; D possibly uses TRBD1 or TRBD2 (5 bases each). Trimming shortened V by 4 bases and J by 6 bases, and 19 bases separated the two germline ends. Germline V CDR1 and CDR2: SGHVS, FQNEAQ. The CDR3 has 16 amino acids.

The V gene is TRBV2, the J gene TRBJ1-1; TRBD1 is a possible D gene (5 bases). Germline lookup yields CDR1 SNHLY and CDR2 FYNNEI. Trimming removed 5 bases from V and 2 bases from J, with 9 bases in between. The length of the CDR3 is 13 residues. The CDR3 here is CASSRGTNTEAFF. CDR3 in DNA: TGTGCCAGCAGTCGCGGGACCAACACTGAAGCTTTCTTT.